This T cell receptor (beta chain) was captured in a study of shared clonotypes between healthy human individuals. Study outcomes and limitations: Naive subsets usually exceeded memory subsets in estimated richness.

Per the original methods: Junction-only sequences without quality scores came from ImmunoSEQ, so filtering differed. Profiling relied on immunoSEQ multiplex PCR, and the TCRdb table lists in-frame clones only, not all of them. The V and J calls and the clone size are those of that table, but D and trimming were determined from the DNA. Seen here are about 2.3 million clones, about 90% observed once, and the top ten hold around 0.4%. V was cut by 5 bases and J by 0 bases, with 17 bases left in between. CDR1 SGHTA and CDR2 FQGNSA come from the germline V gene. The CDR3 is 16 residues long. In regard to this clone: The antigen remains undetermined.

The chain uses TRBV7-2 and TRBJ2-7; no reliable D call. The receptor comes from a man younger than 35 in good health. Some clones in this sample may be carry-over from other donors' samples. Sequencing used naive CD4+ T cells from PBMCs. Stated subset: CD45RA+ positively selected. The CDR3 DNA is TGTGCCAGCAGCCACCAACAGCAAAAGATCTCCTACGAGCAGTACTTC. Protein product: CASSHQQQKISYEQYF.